The rows below give T cell receptor beta chains drawn from one sample of a study of blood T cell repertoires in COVID-19. Repertoires were generated with immunoSEQ multiplex PCR, while TCRdb's copy carries only in-frame clones and drops some. The sample includes 20,000 or so clones, approximately 90% of them seen just once. Sequences were obtained from PBMCs or T cells enriched from blood (not recorded which). The receptors come from a young woman who had recovered from COVID-19. The CDR3 runs from the conserved cysteine through the conserved F or W.

V: TRBV6-2/TRBV6-3; CDR3: CASSYGQGAEAFF
V: TRBV24-1; CDR3: CATSDEGRGPYNEQFF
V: TRBV3-1/TRBV3-2; CDR3: CAVGAGNGFYEQYF
V: TRBV15; CDR3: CATSSGGSGNTIYF
V: TRBV7-2; CDR3: CASRPGQSYGYTF
V: TRBV30; CDR3: CAWSVRAGSSYNSPLHF
V: TRBV2; CDR3: CASSPRTGSDEQYF
V: TRBV5-4; CDR3: CASSSPQGYEQYF
V: TRBV30; CDR3: CAWSPGTEAFF
V: TRBV6-1; CDR3: CASSHLLNTEAFF
V: TRBV9; CDR3: CASSAGGGYTF
V: TRBV7-2; CDR3: CASLSGGVSDTQYF
V: TRBV28; CDR3: CASSQRSGYTF
V: TRBV6-4; CDR3: CASSDPGTGANVLTF
V: TRBV10-3; CDR3: CAIAGQGLAINEQFF
V: TRBV10-3; CDR3: CAISGGTGGSNTDTQYF
V: TRBV4-3; CDR3: CASSQEGGAGRTGELFF
V: TRBV30; CDR3: CALTTGAFEQYF
V: TRBV4-3; CDR3: CASSQDLGQQPQHF
V: TRBV15; CDR3: CATSRDGSGVGELFF
V: TRBV7-2; CDR3: CASSLGHLFSYEQYF
V: TRBV18; CDR3: CASSPGGQPYEQYF
V: TRBV19; CDR3: CASGPQGARTEAFF
V: TRBV7-3; CDR3: CAGAGGANVLTF
V: TRBV6-5; CDR3: CASSSPGMNTEAFF
V: TRBV15; CDR3: CATSIEQVSYEQYF
V: TRBV18; CDR3: CASSRLSSGGKYNEQFF
V: TRBV24-1; CDR3: CATSDLTGDSYNEQFF
V: TRBV7-3; CDR3: CASSFRGSGANVLTF
V: TRBV7-2; CDR3: CASSPTGQGSNQPQHF
V: TRBV24-1; CDR3: CATSDRTANQPQHF
V: TRBV12-5; CDR3: CASGSGQNNSPLHF
V: TRBV6-6; CDR3: CASSGAEPLGNTIYF
V: TRBV6-5; CDR3: CASSRPDRNQPQHF
V: TRBV5-1; CDR3: CASSPGQGSTEAFF
V: TRBV14; CDR3: CASSQGLAGYFEQFF
V: TRBV18; CDR3: CASSPPTGDNTEAFF
V: TRBV19; CDR3: CASSKKTGDGYTF
V: TRBV3-1/TRBV3-2; CDR3: CASSPSSYEQYF
V: TRBV27; CDR3: CASSFQQGDTQYF
V: TRBV6-5; CDR3: CASSYSRFDGTEGYTF
V: TRBV7-2; CDR3: CASSSKSGGLQETQYF
V: TRBV11-2; CDR3: CASSYGTATDTQYF
V: TRBV3-1/TRBV3-2; CDR3: CASRVGQGGTIYF
V: TRBV24-1; CDR3: CATSDIQGRAGELFF
V: TRBV5-1; CDR3: CASSFRGPVNTEAFF
V: TRBV7-6; CDR3: CASSPQGSYNSPLHF
V: TRBV25-1; CDR3: CASRGQVTDTQYF